The 22 T cell receptor beta chains given below trace back to one sample, sequenced in a study of cytotoxic CD8 clonotypes in ibrutinib-treated CLL. Libraries were prepared by immunoSEQ multiplex PCR; TCRdb keeps only in-frame clonotypes and omits some of them. The sample has under 150,000 clones; 75% to 85% are singletons. The sequencing used PBMCs, collected after 36 months of ibrutinib treatment. Source of these receptors: a human donor with chronic lymphocytic leukemia.

This chain links TRBV2 with TRBJ2-1; no reliable D call. This CDR3 contains 12 residues. Germline CDR1 reads SNHLY; CDR2 reads FYNNEI. V was cut by 8 bases and J by 7 bases, with 12 bases left in between. The CDR3 DNA follows: TGTGCCAGCGTTCGGGTTGGGAATGAGCAGTTCTTC. Translating it yields CASVRVGNEQFF. Supplemented by reference TRBV2 and TRBJ2-1, the full variable domain reads EPEVTQTPSHQVTQMGQEVILRCVPISNHLYFYWYRQILGQKVEFLVSFYNNEISEKSEIFDDQFSVERPDGSNFTLKIRSTKLEDSAMYFCASVRVGNEQFFGPGTRLTVL.

The chain is built from TRBV5-6 and TRBJ1-2; possible D gene TRBD1, 6 bases. Looked up from germline, CDR1 is SGHDT and CDR2 is YYEEEE. V lost 0 bases, J lost 5 bases, and 17 bases lay in between. The CDR3 is made up of 16 amino acids. The CDR3 region is CASSLVLRTDQYGYTF. The CDR3 DNA reads TGTGCCAGCAGCTTGGTTTTGAGGACAGACCAGTATGGCTACACCTTC.

The V call is TRBV5-1, the J call TRBJ2-3, with 11 nucleotides matching TRBD2. The junction had 11 bases not matched to a gene; V was cut back by 5 bases and J by 6 bases. Germline assignment: CDR1 SGHRS and CDR2 YFSETQ. The CDR3 consists of 16 residues. The chain's CDR3 is CASSRFGLAGEDTQYF. The CDR3, as DNA: TGCGCCAGCAGTCGATTCGGACTAGCGGGTGAGGATACGCAGTATTTT.

The chain recombines TRBV5-6 with TRBJ1-2; D ambiguous. The CDR3 has 11 residues. V lost 2 bases and J 6 bases, leaving 5 bases between the germline ends. Germline V gives CDR1 SGHDT, CDR2 YYEEEE. The CDR3 protein is CASSFRDGYTF. CDR3 nucleotides: TGTGCCAGCAGCTTCAGAGATGGCTACACCTTC. Combining the CDR3 with reference TRBV5-6 and TRBJ1-2 gives the whole variable domain DAGVTQSPTHLIKTRGQQVTLRCSPKSGHDTVSWYQQALGQGPQFIFQYYEEEERQRGNFPDRFSGHQFPNYSSELNVNALLLGDSALYLCASSFRDGYTFGSGTRLTVV.

The rearrangement joins TRBV6-1 to TRBJ1-3; D unclear. Germline CDR1 and CDR2: MNHNS and SASEGT. This CDR3 spans 15 amino acids. V lost 4 bases, J lost 4 bases, and 14 bases lay in between. This CDR3 reads CASSADLGFGNTIYF. For the CDR3, the DNA is TGTGCCAGCAGTGCAGATTTAGGATTCGGAAACACCATATATTTT.

This clone showed up just once. The J gene is TRBJ2-7, the V gene TRBV4-2; TRBD2 matches at 11 bases. The ends lost 0 bases at V and 1 base at J; junction bases unmatched: 2. The CDR3 covers 16 residues. Germline values: CDR1 LGHNA, CDR2 YNFKEQ. The CDR3 loop is CASSQDWTSGSYEQYF. The CDR3 nucleotides are TGTGCCAGCAGCCAAGATTGGACTAGCGGGTCCTACGAGCAGTACTTC.

V usage is TRBV6-1 and J usage is TRBJ2-7; 8 positions match TRBD2. Germline V gene data show CDR1 as MNHNS and CDR2 as SASEGT. The CDR3 contains 17 residues. The V segment lost 3 bases and the J segment 2 bases; nucleotides outside the gene matches: 12. The CDR3 DNA follows: TGTGCCAGCAGTGAGAGTACTAGCGGTTTTGGGACCTACGAGCAGTACTTC. This sequence encodes CASSESTSGFGTYEQYF.

As for this clone: At one end the junction does not follow the germline gene, possibly because of a read error. The same CDR3 arises from other DNA sequences in this sample as well. J is TRBJ1-2 and V is TRBV7-9; the D gene is possibly TRBD1 (5 bases). The germline V gene has CDR1 SEHNR and CDR2 FQNEAQ (reference sequence). CDR3 size: 18 residues. CDR3 amino acids: CASSLHDRLVPKGYGYTF. The CDR3 nucleotides are TGCGCCAGCAGCTTGCATGACAGACTAGTCCCAAAAGGCTATGGCTACACCTTC.

The chain joins TRBV29-1 to TRBJ2-2, with D unresolved. This CDR3 spans 16 amino acids. V lost 0 bases and J 0 bases, leaving 11 bases between the germline ends. Germline CDR1 SQVTM, CDR2 ANQGSEA. This chain's CDR3 is CSVEEGRFANTGELFF. The DNA of the CDR3 is TGCAGCGTTGAAGAGGGCAGGTTCGCGAACACCGGGGAGCTGTTTTTT.

The chain uses TRBV18 and TRBJ1-2, with 9 bases identical to TRBD1. The V segment lost 6 bases and the J segment 5 bases; nucleotides outside the gene matches: 4. The length of the CDR3 is 13 residues. Germline values: CDR1 KGHSH, CDR2 LQKENI. In nucleotides, the CDR3 is TGTGCCAGCTCCTGGGACAGGGATTATGGCTACACCTTC. Encoded protein: CASSWDRDYGYTF. Full variable domain (rest looked up from reference TRBV18 and TRBJ1-2): NAGVMQNPRHLVRRRGQEARLRCSPMKGHSHVYWYRQLPEEGLKFMVYLQKENIIDESGMPKERFSAEFPKEGPSILRIQQVVRGDSAAYFCASSWDRDYGYTFGSGTRLTVV.

The chain joins TRBV7-2 to TRBJ2-7; TRBD2 matches 10 bases. This CDR3 comprises 12 residues. The J segment lost 9 bases and the V segment lost 5 bases, leaving 4 bases of the junction unmatched. The V gene's germline CDR1 is SGHTA and CDR2 FQGNSA. The CDR3 DNA reads TGTGCCAGCAGCCTCTGGACTAGCGGGCAGTACTTC. It is translated as CASSLWTSGQYF.

The CDR3 protein is CASSVFGTTYNEQFF. In nucleotides, the CDR3 is TGTGCCAGCAGCGTATTCGGGACAACTTACAATGAGCAGTTCTTC. This chain connects TRBV9 to TRBJ2-1, with D possibly TRBD1 on 6 matching bases. This CDR3 spans 15 amino acids. V dropped 1 base and J dropped 4 bases, with 12 bases sitting between them. CDR1 and CDR2 from the germline V gene are SGDLS and YYNGEE.

This clone was counted between two and nine times. CDR3 bases: TGTGCCAGCAGCTCGGACAGGGTTCCTGAAAAACTGTTTTTT. Amino acid sequence: CASSSDRVPEKLFF. This chain links TRBV7-9 with TRBJ1-4; 8 bases align to TRBD1. Germline lookup yields CDR1 SEHNR and CDR2 FQNEAQ (reference sequence). The CDR3 contains 14 residues. The trim removed 4 bases at V and 7 bases at J, leaving 5 bases unmatched.

The genes are TRBV6-1 and TRBJ2-2; a weak D match, TRBD1 (6 bases). Germline values: CDR1 MNHNS, CDR2 SASEGT. The V end was cut by 3 bases, the J end by 6 bases, with 11 bases between. This CDR3 comprises 14 residues. In DNA form, the CDR3 reads TGTGCCAGCAGTGACTTCAGGGGACCCGGGGAGCTGTTTTTT. Translation gives CASSDFRGPGELFF.

The chain uses TRBV5-1 and TRBJ2-1, with D maybe TRBD1 (5 bases). CDR1 is SGHRS, CDR2 YFSETQ, per germline. V was pared by 3 bases and J by 5 bases, with 15 bases between. The CDR3 has 15 residues. CDR3: CASSSAGQEHNEQFF. For the CDR3, the DNA is TGCGCCAGCAGCTCGGCCGGACAAGAACACAATGAGCAGTTCTTC.

The chain couples TRBV6-1 to TRBJ2-1; D unresolved. Per the germline V gene, CDR1 is MNHNS and CDR2 is SASEGT. CDR3 length equals 11 residues. V gave up 2 bases and J gave up 5 bases, with 1 base separating them. Written as DNA, the CDR3 is TGTGCCAGCAGTGAAAACAATGAGCAGTTCTTC. Its translation: CASSENNEQFF.

The gene calls are TRBV10-3 and TRBJ2-3, with D perhaps matching TRBD1 or TRBD2 (5 bases each). Germline CDR1 is ENHRY and CDR2 is SYGVKD. Trimming pared 6 bases from V and 1 base from J, leaving 14 bases between. The CDR3 covers 15 residues. CDR3 DNA sequence: TGTGCCATCAGAACACGCCGGGACGGCACAGATACGCAGTATTTT. Translating it yields CAIRTRRDGTDTQYF.

This rearrangement joins TRBV28 to TRBJ2-7; D unclear. The CDR3 is made up of 14 amino acids. The germline CDR1 and CDR2 sequences are MDHEN and SYDVKM. V lost 7 bases and J 1 base, leaving 14 bases between the germline ends. The CDR3 DNA is TGTGCCAGCACCATGAGGCAGCCGTCCTACGAGCAGTACTTC. This translates into CASTMRQPSYEQYF. The full variable domain, in which reference TRBV28 and TRBJ2-7 provide the parts outside the CDR3, is DVKVTQSSRYLVKRTGEKVFLECVQDMDHENMFWYRQDPGLGLRLIYFSYDVKMKEKGDIPEGYSVSREKKERFSLILESASTNQTSMYLCASTMRQPSYEQYFGPGTRLTVT.

V usage is TRBV15 and J usage is TRBJ1-2; 9 bases are a match to TRBD1. The length of the CDR3 is 13 residues. V dropped 2 bases and J dropped 6; count of bases not matched to a gene: 1. Germline CDR1 is LNHNV and CDR2 is YYDKDF (reference sequence). The CDR3 DNA reads TGTGCCACCAGCAGAACAGGGGGCGATGGCTACACCTTC. Protein product: CATSRTGGDGYTF.

This rearrangement joins TRBV5-1 to TRBJ2-7; D is perhaps TRBD2 (5 bases). This CDR3 comprises 14 residues. Per the germline V gene, CDR1 is SGHRS and CDR2 is YFSETQ. V was trimmed by 0 bases and J by 5 bases, leaving 12 bases between them. CDR3 sequence: CASSLGGHHNEQYF. DNA of the CDR3: TGCGCCAGCAGCTTGGGAGGGCATCATAACGAGCAGTACTTC.

The rearrangement joins TRBV11-2 to TRBJ2-3, with 8 bases fitting TRBD2. With V trimmed by 5 bases and J by 5 bases, 9 bases remained unmatched. CDR3 size: 15 residues. CDR1 and CDR2 from the germline V gene are SGHAT and FQNNGV. CDR3 DNA: TGTGCCAGCAGCGTGCGGGGGGTTGGTTTAGATACGCAGTATTTT. Translated, it gives CASSVRGVGLDTQYF.

V gene TRBV18 combines with J gene TRBJ1-3; D may be TRBD1 (5 bases). With 3 bases removed from V and 3 bases from J, the gap between germline ends came to 15 bases. Germline assignment: CDR1 KGHSH and CDR2 LQKENI. CDR3 length: 16 residues. CDR3 protein: CASSPGGGAGGNTIYF. The CDR3 nucleotides are TGTGCCAGCTCACCGGGAGGAGGGGCAGGTGGAAACACCATATATTTT. Variable domain in full (rest from reference TRBV18 and TRBJ1-3): NAGVMQNPRHLVRRRGQEARLRCSPMKGHSHVYWYRQLPEEGLKFMVYLQKENIIDESGMPKERFSAEFPKEGPSILRIQQVVRGDSAAYFCASSPGGGAGGNTIYFGEGSWLTVV.